This TCR beta chain was profiled in a study of blood T cells in healthy people across ages. The donors, aged about 6 to 90, were healthy Caucasians from Russia. Each individual donor underwent a draw of roughly 10 milliliters of peripheral blood. With a J-beta primer mix and a sample-barcoded 5' primer, a second PCR ran about 7 to 11 cycles. TCRdb reanalysed the 5' RACE reads using MiXCR and keeps one entry per CDR3 protein. The sample has fewer than 900,000 distinct CDR3 sequences, 40% to 45% seen once. The germline CDR1 and CDR2 sequences are SGHNT and YENEEA. The junction had 9 bases not matched to a gene; V was cut back by 4 bases and J by 2 bases. There are 19 residues in the CDR3.

Sequenced material: blood. V gene TRBV11-3 combines with J gene TRBJ2-1; 15 nucleotides align to TRBD2. The TCR sequence derives from a woman aged 60-70 years in good health. The CDR3 reads CASSSPRTSGRETYNEQFF. DNA of the CDR3: TGTGCCAGCAGCTCCCCCCGGACTAGCGGGAGGGAAACCTACAATGAGCAGTTCTTC.